This T cell receptor beta chain was recovered during a study of shared clonotypes between healthy human individuals (TCRdb year 2020). General notes on the study: A couple of women and a few men aged 18 to 49 years were included in the cohort. To estimate repertoire size and how much clonotype sharing occurs between individuals, the study deeply sequenced the blood TCR repertoires of 5 or 6 healthy adults. Libraries were prepared and TCR repertoires were sequenced by different laboratories using diverse techniques, in order to increase sequencing depth and limit assay-specific biases. Between about 0.9 and 8.9 billion PBMCs per donor were obtained by leukapheresis. For each donor, CD4 naive and CD4 memory were each run on three plates, CD8 naive on two plates, and CD8 memory on one plate. What the authors observed across the whole study: Across several donors, approximately 5% of naive CD4, roughly 3.3% of naive CD8, about 2.3% of memory CD4, and about 0.4% of memory CD8 clonotypes were shared. Naive subsets generally had larger estimated clonotype richness than memory subsets. Because the study included only a small number of donors, the genetic and exposure-history diversity represented was limited. Sampling was restricted to blood, and TCR repertoires in tissue are likely to differ from TCR repertoires in blood. Pairwise subsampling indicated that sequencing depth was expected to affect the degree of clonotype sharing among donors. Compared with non-shared clonotypes, the clonotypes found in all four sorted-subset donors had higher generation probabilities. Rarefaction of sorted-subset datasets indicated incomplete sequencing despite the large sequencing depth.

Worth noting for this clone: Its specific antigen is unknown. No much larger clonotype is one base removed from it; base qualities were not supplied.

Using the deep immunoSEQ assay, multiplex PCR amplified TCR CDR3 regions from genomic DNA. Genomic DNA extracted from each cell subset was distributed evenly over all wells of several immunoSEQ 96-well plates, and each plate served as one replicate. For sorted subsets, each replicate PCR was loaded with about 200 ng genomic DNA, equivalent to about 33,000 T cell genomes. Purified libraries were quantified with a Qubit 3.0 fluorometer, sized on a Bioanalyzer 2100, and re-quantified with the KAPA Library Quantification kit. Every immunoSEQ 96-well plate was sequenced on a separate single-read 150-cycle Illumina NextSeq 550 flow cell. The published analysis was carried out like this. Because the immunoSEQ output included only junctional sequences and no quality scores, the filtering could not be the same as the filtering used for full-length reads. To assign V/J genes and CDR3, sequences were annotated using PyIR, a Python wrapper for IgBLAST v1.9, with IMGT germline references. Reads were filtered out if the reads had weak V/J assignments (E-value above 1e-6), no CDR3, stop codons, out-of-frame junctions, or ambiguous translated residues. V3J clonotypes were defined by identical inferred V gene, J gene, and CDR3 amino acid sequence. Percentage overlap between repertoires was calculated by dividing the number of shared unique clonotypes by the size of the smaller repertoire. Three approaches were used to assess repertoire richness: RTK rarefaction, the Chao1 estimator, and Recon v2.1 estimates of unobserved clonotypes. OLGA was used to compute generation probabilities for all TCRbeta clonotypes that the gDNA method yielded from a handful of donors. TCRdb took over this immuneACCESS table, retaining in-frame rearrangements with V and J assigned. Such tables are incomplete; in checked studies, under half of the missing clones stem from an unresolved V gene, and the remainder is unexplained. The V and J calls and clone size come from that table; D and trimming were worked out from the DNA. The sample table contains about 2.1 million clones; only one count was recorded for around 93% of them. The ten top clones hold more than 1.5% of the sample.

From the cysteine through the phenylalanine, the CDR3 covers 16 amino acids. Solely the CDR3 DNA is kept, with 48 bases framed from the first base. The germline V gene (reference sequence) sets CDR1 to SEHNR and CDR2 to FQNEAQ. V has 4 bases trimmed and J has 2 bases trimmed; junction bases matching no gene number 9. For the CD8 naive samples, CD45RO-negative cells were positively selected for CCR7, yielding a CD45RA+CCR7+ population from which TemRA cells were excluded. Healthy HIV-negative adults with no recently reported acute infections or vaccinations were included as donors. Every donor was a Caucasian adult residing in Nashville, Tennessee, USA. After blood collection by leukapheresis, PBMCs were isolated using Ficoll-Histopaque density gradient centrifugation and then cryopreserved in the vapor phase of liquid nitrogen. Purity and quantity of every magnetically sorted T cell population were checked by analytical flow cytometry. Each sorted fraction had its genomic DNA isolated and then quantified by UV absorbance on a Nanodrop 2000c.

The sequence was collected from a man younger than 30 in good health. Some clones in this sample may be carry-over from other donors' samples. The sample comprised naive CD8+ T cells from PBMCs. The cell subset or site label, as the study defines it: CD45RA+CCR7+. Here the chain combines TRBV7-9 and TRBJ1-2, and 8 bases in between align with TRBD1. The CDR3 region reads CASSSSLRTGNYGYTF. The DNA reads as follows: TGTGCCAGCAGCTCGAGCCTGAGGACAGGGAACTATGGCTACACCTTC.